A selection of T cell receptor beta chains follows, all from one sample in a study of blood T cells in healthy people across ages. From the 5' RACE reads, TCRdb called clonotypes with MiXCR, one entry per CDR3 protein. The sample includes approximately 1.5 million distinct CDR3 sequences, around 35% of them seen just once. What was sequenced was blood. The receptor source for this set is a young woman in good health. Both conserved end residues are part of each CDR3. The D gene is left open where the match is weak. Not all rows give a size; the values are once, few, many and, for expanded clones, a class.

size	V	D	J	CDR3	DNA
.	TRBV3-1	.	TRBJ2-7	CASSHLPYEQYF	TGTGCCAGCAGCCACCTCCCCTACGAGCAGTACTTC
.	TRBV2	.	TRBJ2-3	CASSEDHGTDTQYF	TGTGCCAGCAGTGAAGATCACGGCACAGATACGCAGTATTTT
.	TRBV29-1	TRBD2	TRBJ2-3	CSGEFLSGRVDTQYF	TGCAGCGGCGAGTTCCTGAGCGGGAGGGTAGATACGCAGTATTTT
few	TRBV27	TRBD2	TRBJ2-7	CASSPRAILAGGDPRLYEQYF	TGTGCCAGCAGTCCTAGGGCGATTCTAGCGGGAGGGGACCCGCGCTTATACGAGCAGTACTTC
.	TRBV6-1	.	TRBJ2-1	CASSEARSGLAGWNGQFF	TGTGCCAGCAGTGAAGCGCGTTCGGGGCTAGCTGGTTGGAATGGGCAGTTCTTC
many	TRBV29-1	TRBD2	TRBJ2-3	CSVDFGRAFTDTQYF	TGCAGCGTTGACTTCGGGAGGGCCTTTACAGATACGCAGTATTTT
few	TRBV4-1	.	TRBJ2-7	CASSQELGLENEQYF	TGCGCCAGCAGCCAAGAGTTAGGACTGGAAAACGAGCAGTACTTC
.	TRBV20-1	.	TRBJ2-1	CSATERLDFLSYNEQFF	TGCAGTGCTACCGAGCGACTAGACTTTCTCTCCTACAATGAGCAGTTCTTC
once	TRBV5-1	TRBD1	TRBJ2-6	CASSRDSHSSGANVLTF	TGCGCCAGCAGCAGGGACAGTCATTCCTCTGGGGCCAACGTCCTGACTTTC
few	TRBV10-2	.	TRBJ2-2	CASSGAGSGELFF	TGCGCCAGCAGTGGGGCAGGGTCCGGGGAGCTGTTTTTT
.	TRBV4-1	TRBD1	TRBJ2-7	CVSSRYRGTGKPYEQYF	TGCGTCAGCAGCCGGTATAGGGGGACAGGGAAGCCCTACGAGCAGTACTTC
few	TRBV6-4	.	TRBJ2-7	CATPRTAPKAYEQYF	TGTGCCACCCCAAGGACAGCGCCCAAGGCCTACGAGCAGTACTTC
few	TRBV2	TRBD1	TRBJ2-7	CASAASTGSYEQYF	TGTGCCAGCGCCGCGTCGACAGGGTCCTACGAGCAGTACTTC
many	TRBV10-3	.	TRBJ2-1	CAISGGGYSYNEQFF	TGTGCCATCAGTGGGGGGGGCTACTCCTACAATGAGCAGTTCTTC
few	TRBV20-1	.	TRBJ2-1	CSAAAGREFYNEQFF	TGCAGTGCTGCCGCCGGACGGGAGTTCTACAATGAGCAGTTCTTC
.	TRBV7-9	TRBD2	TRBJ2-2	CASSIGPLAGAANTGELFF	TGTGCCAGCAGCATAGGCCCCCTAGCGGGGGCCGCGAACACCGGGGAGCTGTTTTTT
.	TRBV4-1	.	TRBJ1-1	CASSQGEGQGTEAFF	TGCGCCAGCAGCCAAGGGGAGGGGCAGGGCACTGAAGCTTTCTTT